This T cell receptor (beta chain) is drawn from a study of blood T cells in healthy people across ages. Study-wide points: Naive CD4+ cell counts and diversity both ran higher in long-lived than in aged donors. The fall in TCR beta diversity per million T cells was roughly linear with age. Any changes in expanded clonotypes were possibly confounded, as donor CMV status remained unknown.

This clonotype was picked up one time. The antigen is unknown. Primers used in a second PCR of roughly 6 to 12 cycles were a sample-barcoded 5' primer and a J-beta primer mix. TCRdb called the 5' RACE reads again in MiXCR, with one record for every CDR3 protein. Here the sample spans around 990,000 distinct CDR3 sequences, around two fifths being singletons. CDR3 length equals 15 residues. V lost 3 bases and J 5 bases, leaving 16 bases between the germline ends. In germline, CDR1 is SGHTA, CDR2 FQGNSA. The source is a man aged 18 to 30 in good health. The sample comprised blood. The chain employs TRBV7-2 and TRBJ1-1; weak D call: TRBD1 (6 bases). CDR3 DNA: TGTGCCAGCAGCTTTGCAGGACGGGGGCAGACTGAAGCTTTCTTT. Its protein product is CASSFAGRGQTEAFF.